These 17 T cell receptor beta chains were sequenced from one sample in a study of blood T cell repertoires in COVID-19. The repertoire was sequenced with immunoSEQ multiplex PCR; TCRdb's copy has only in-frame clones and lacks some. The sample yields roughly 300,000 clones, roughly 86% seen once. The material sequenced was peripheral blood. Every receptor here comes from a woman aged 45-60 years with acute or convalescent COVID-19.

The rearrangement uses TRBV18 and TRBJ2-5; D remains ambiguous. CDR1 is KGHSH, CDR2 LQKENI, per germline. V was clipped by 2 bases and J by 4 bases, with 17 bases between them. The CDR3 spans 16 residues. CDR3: CASSPSLLPAGETQYF. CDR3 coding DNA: TGTGCCAGCTCACCATCGCTCTTGCCGGCAGGAGAGACCCAGTACTTC.

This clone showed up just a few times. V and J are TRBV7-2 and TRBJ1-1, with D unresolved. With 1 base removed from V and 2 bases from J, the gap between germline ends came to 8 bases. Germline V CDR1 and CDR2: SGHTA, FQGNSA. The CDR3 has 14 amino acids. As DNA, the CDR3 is TGTGCCAGCAGCTTAGTCCCCCTAAACACTGAAGCTTTCTTT. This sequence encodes CASSLVPLNTEAFF.

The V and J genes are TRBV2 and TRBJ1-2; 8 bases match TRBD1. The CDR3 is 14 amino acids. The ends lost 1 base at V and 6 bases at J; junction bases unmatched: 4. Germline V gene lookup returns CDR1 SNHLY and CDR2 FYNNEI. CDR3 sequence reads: CASSEVRTGHGYTF. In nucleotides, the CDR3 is TGTGCCAGCAGTGAAGTAAGGACAGGGCATGGCTACACCTTC. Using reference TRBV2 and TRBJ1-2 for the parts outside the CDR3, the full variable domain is EPEVTQTPSHQVTQMGQEVILRCVPISNHLYFYWYRQILGQKVEFLVSFYNNEISEKSEIFDDQFSVERPDGSNFTLKIRSTKLEDSAMYFCASSEVRTGHGYTFGSGTRLTVV.

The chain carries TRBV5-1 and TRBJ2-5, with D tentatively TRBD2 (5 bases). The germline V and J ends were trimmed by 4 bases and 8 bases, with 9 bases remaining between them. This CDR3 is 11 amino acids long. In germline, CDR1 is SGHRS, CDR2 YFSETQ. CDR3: CASSGRGTQYF. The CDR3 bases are TGCGCCAGCAGCGGCCGGGGTACCCAGTACTTC.

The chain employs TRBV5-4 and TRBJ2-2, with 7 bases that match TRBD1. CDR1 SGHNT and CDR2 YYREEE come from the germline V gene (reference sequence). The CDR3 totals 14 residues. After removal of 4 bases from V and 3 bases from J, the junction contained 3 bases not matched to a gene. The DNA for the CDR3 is TGTGCCAGCAGCGACGGGACAGACACCGGGGAGCTGTTTTTT. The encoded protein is CASSDGTDTGELFF.

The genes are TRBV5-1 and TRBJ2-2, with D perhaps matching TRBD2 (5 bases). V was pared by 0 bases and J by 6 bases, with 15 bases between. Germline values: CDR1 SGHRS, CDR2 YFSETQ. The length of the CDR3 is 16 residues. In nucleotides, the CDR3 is TGCGCCAGCAGCTTGGGGGCCTCAGCCGGGGCCGGGGAGCTGTTTTTT. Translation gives CASSLGASAGAGELFF. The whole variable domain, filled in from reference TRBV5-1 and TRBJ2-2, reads KAGVTQTPRYLIKTRGQQVTLSCSPISGHRSVSWYQQTPGQGLQFLFEYFSETQRNKGNFPGRFSGRQFSNSRSEMNVSTLELGDSALYLCASSLGASAGAGELFFGEGSRLTVL.

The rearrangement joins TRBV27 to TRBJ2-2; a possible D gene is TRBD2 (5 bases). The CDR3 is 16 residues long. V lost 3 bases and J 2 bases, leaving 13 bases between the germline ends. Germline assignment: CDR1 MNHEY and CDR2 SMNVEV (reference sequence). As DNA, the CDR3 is TGTGCCAGCAGTTTGAGGACTCGTCTAAACACCGGGGAGCTGTTTTTT. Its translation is CASSLRTRLNTGELFF.

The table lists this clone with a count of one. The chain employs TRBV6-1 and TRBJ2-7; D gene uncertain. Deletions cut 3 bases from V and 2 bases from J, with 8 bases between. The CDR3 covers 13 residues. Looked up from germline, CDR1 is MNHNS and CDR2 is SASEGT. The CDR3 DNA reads TGTGCCAGCAGTGAGCGCGGCCCCTACGAGCAGTACTTC. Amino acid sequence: CASSERGPYEQYF.

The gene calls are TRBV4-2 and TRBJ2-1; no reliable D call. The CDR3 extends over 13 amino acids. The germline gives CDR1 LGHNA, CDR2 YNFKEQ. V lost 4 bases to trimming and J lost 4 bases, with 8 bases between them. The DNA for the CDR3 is TGTGCCAGCAGCCTACCAGATTACAATGAGCAGTTCTTC. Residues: CASSLPDYNEQFF.

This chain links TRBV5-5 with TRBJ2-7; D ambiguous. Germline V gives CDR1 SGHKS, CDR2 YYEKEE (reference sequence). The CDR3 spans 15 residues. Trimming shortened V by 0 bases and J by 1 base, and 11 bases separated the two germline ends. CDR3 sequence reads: CASSLAPRDSYEQYF. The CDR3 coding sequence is TGTGCCAGCAGCTTGGCCCCCCGAGATTCCTACGAGCAGTACTTC. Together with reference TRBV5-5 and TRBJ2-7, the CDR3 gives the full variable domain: DAGVTQSPTHLIKTRGQQVTLRCSPISGHKSVSWYQQVLGQGPQFIFQYYEKEERGRGNFPDRFSARQFPNYSSELNVNALLLGDSALYLCASSLAPRDSYEQYFGPGTRLTVT.

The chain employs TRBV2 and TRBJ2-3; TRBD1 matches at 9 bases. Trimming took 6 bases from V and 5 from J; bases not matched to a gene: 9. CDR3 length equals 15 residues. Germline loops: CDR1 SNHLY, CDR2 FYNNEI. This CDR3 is CASRGTGRFVDTQYF. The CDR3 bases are TGTGCCAGCAGGGGGACAGGGAGATTCGTAGATACGCAGTATTTT.

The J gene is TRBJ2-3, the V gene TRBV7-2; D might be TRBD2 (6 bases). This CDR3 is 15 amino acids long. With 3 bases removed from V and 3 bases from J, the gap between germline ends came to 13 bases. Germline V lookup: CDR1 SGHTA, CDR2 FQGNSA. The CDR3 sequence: CASSFGGSRTDTQYF. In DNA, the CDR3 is TGTGCCAGCAGCTTTGGGGGGAGTCGGACAGATACGCAGTATTTT.

For the CDR3, the DNA is TGTGCCAGCAGTGAATTTGAAGGAGGGAGGGTAAACACCGGGGAGCTGTTTTTT. Encoded protein: CASSEFEGGRVNTGELFF. The gene calls are TRBV25-1 and TRBJ2-2; TRBD2 aligns across 7 bases. The CDR3 length is 18 residues. Trimming at V came to 1 base and at J to 2 bases, leaving 10 bases not matched to a gene. Germline CDR1 is MGHDK and CDR2 is SYGVNS. The whole variable domain, remainder taken from reference TRBV25-1 and TRBJ2-2, is EADIYQTPRYLVIGTGKKITLECSQTMGHDKMYWYQQDPGMELHLIHYSYGVNSTEKGDLSSESTVSRIRTEHFPLTLESARPSHTSQYLCASSEFEGGRVNTGELFFGEGSRLTVL.

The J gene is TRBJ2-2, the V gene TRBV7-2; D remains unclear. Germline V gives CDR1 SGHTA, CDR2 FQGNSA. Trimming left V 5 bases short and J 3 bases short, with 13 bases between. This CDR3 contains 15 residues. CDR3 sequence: CASSPSRVHTGELFF. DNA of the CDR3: TGTGCCAGCAGCCCCTCCCGCGTACACACCGGGGAGCTGTTTTTT.

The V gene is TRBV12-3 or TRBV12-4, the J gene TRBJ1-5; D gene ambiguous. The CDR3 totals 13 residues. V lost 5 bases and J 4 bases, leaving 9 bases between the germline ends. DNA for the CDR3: TGTGCCAGCAGTGACTTCATTAATCAGCCCCAGCATTTT. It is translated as CASSDFINQPQHF.

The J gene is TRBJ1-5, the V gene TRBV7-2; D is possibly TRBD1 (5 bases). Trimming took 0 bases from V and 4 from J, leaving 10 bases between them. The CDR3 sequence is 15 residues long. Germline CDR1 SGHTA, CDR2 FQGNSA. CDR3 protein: CASSLAGQGNQPQHF. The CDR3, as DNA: TGTGCCAGCAGCTTAGCGGGGCAGGGTAATCAGCCCCAGCATTTT.

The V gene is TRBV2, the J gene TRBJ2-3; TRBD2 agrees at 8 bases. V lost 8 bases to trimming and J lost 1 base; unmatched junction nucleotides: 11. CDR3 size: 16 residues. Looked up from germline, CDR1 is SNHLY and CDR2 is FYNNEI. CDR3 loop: CASGVLAEFRTDTQYF. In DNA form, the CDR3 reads TGTGCCAGCGGAGTACTAGCGGAGTTTCGCACAGATACGCAGTATTTT.